This T cell receptor (beta chain) was captured in a study of Tregs in tolerant kidney transplant recipients. The CDR3 is 16 amino acids. Per germline, CDR1 SGHTA and CDR2 FQGNSA. V lost 4 bases to trimming and J lost 0 bases, with 13 bases between them. TCRdb's copy holds only in-frame clones and misses some; the assay was immunoSEQ multiplex PCR. The data contain about 240,000 clones, around 82% of them singletons. Broader study findings: Tregs expanded with activated donor B cells seemed most donor-specific. Biological reproducibility was not directly addressed, but technical replication error appeared minimal.

CD4+CD25+CD127- Tregs, CD4+CD25- non-Tregs, CD4 and CD8 cells were sorted. About this clone itself: The antigen is not known.

This chain joins TRBV7-2 and TRBJ2-1, with a possible D match to TRBD2 (5 bases). What was sequenced was CD4+ T cells from blood. The receptor's source is a human donor in good health. CDR3 sequence reads: CASSSSAVSSYNEQFF. The CDR3 nucleotides are TGTGCCAGCAGCTCCTCAGCGGTTAGCTCCTACAATGAGCAGTTCTTC.